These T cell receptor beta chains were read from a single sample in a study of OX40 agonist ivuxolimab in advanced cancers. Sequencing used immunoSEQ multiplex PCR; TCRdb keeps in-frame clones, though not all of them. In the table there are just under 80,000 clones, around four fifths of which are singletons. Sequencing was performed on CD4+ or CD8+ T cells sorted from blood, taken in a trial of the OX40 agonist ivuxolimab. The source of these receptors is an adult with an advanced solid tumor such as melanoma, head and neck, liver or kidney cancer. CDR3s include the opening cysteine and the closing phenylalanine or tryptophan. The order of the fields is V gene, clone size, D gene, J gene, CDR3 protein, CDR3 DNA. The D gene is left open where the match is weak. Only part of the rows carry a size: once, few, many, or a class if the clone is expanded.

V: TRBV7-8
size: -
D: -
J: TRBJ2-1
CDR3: CASSLSTSSEQFF
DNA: TGTGCCAGCAGCTTAAGTACTTCAAGCGAGCAGTTCTTC

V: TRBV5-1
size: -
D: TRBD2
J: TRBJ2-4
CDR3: CASSILSGSRGIQYF
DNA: TGCGCCAGCAGCATACTTAGCGGGAGCAGGGGCATTCAGTACTTC

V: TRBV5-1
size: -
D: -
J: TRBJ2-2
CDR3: CASSQTGDRHNTGELFF
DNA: TGCGCCAGCAGCCAGACGGGGGACAGACACAACACCGGGGAGCTGTTTTTT

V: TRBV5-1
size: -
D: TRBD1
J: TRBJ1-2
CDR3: CASSLEGTGGVRDGYTF
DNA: TGCGCCAGCAGCTTGGAAGGGACAGGGGGCGTGAGAGATGGCTACACCTTC

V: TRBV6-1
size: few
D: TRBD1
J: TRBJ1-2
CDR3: CASSEASRGPLGYTF
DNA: TGTGCCAGCAGTGAAGCTTCGAGGGGGCCTTTGGGCTACACCTTC

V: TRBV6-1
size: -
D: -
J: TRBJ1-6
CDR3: CASSEAGGPNSPLHF
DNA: TGTGCCAGCAGTGAAGCCGGGGGGCCGAATTCACCCCTCCACTTT

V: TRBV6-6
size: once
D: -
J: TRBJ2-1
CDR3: CASSYSNNEQFF
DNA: TGTGCCAGCAGTTACTCGAATAATGAGCAGTTCTTC

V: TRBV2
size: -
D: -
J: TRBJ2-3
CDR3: CASSPLSADTQYF
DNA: TGTGCCAGCAGCCCCCTCTCGGCAGATACGCAGTATTTT

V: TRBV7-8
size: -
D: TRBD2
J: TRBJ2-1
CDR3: CASSLVRAGGGSYNEQFF
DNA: TGTGCCAGCAGCTTAGTGCGAGCGGGAGGAGGCTCCTACAATGAGCAGTTCTTC

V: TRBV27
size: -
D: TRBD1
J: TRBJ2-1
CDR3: CASSPDRDRGGEQFF
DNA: TGTGCCAGCAGTCCCGACCGGGACAGGGGTGGGGAGCAGTTCTTC

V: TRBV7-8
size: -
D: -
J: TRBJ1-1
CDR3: CASSFAEDTEAFF
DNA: TGTGCCAGCAGCTTCGCCGAGGACACTGAAGCTTTCTTT

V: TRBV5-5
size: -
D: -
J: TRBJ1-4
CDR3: CASSGGTTRYEKLFF
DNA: TGTGCCAGCAGCGGGGGAACAACTCGGTATGAAAAACTGTTTTTT

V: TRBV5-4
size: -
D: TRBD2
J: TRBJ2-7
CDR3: CASSASGNSYEQYF
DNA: TGTGCCAGCAGCGCTAGCGGCAACTCCTACGAGCAGTACTTC

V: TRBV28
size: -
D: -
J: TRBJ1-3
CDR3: CASSTRTGRSGNTIYF
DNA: TGTGCCAGCAGCACGAGAACCGGACGGTCTGGAAACACCATATATTTT

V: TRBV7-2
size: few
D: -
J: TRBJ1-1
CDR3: CASSPDSEAFF
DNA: TGTGCCAGCAGTCCTGACAGTGAAGCTTTCTTT

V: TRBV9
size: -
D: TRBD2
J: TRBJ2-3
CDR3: CASSVGAGKDTQYF
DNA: TGTGCCAGCAGCGTAGGAGCGGGAAAAGATACGCAGTATTTT

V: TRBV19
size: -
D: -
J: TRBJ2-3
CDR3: CAVGWGETDTQYF
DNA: TGTGCCGTTGGGTGGGGGGAAACAGATACGCAGTATTTT

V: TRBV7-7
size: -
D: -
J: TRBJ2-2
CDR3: CASSRGMLATGELFF
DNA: TGTGCCAGCAGCAGGGGGATGCTAGCCACCGGGGAGCTGTTTTTT

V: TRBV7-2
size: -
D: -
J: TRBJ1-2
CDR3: CASSLGGLPGRGDGYTF
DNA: TGTGCCAGCAGCTTAGGAGGCCTTCCGGGACGCGGCGATGGCTACACCTTC

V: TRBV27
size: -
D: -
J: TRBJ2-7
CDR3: CASSLGYEQYF
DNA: TGTGCCAGCAGTTTAGGCTACGAGCAGTACTTC

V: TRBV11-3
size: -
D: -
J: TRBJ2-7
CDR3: CASSPSRSSYEQYF
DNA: TGTGCCAGCAGCCCCTCCAGGAGCTCCTACGAGCAGTACTTC

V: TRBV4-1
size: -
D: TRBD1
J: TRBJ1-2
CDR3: CASSQVRGLNYGYTF
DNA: TGCGCCAGCAGCCAAGTCAGGGGGCTTAACTATGGCTACACCTTC

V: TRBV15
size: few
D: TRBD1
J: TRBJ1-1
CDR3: CATSRQGALGTEAFF
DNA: TGTGCCACCAGCAGACAGGGGGCCCTGGGCACTGAAGCTTTCTTT

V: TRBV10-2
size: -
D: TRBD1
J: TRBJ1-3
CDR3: CASSESLFRTGGSGNTIYF
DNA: TGCGCCAGCAGTGAATCCTTGTTCCGGACAGGGGGCTCTGGAAACACCATATATTTT

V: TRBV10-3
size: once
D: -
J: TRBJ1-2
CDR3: CAISARDTYGYTF
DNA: TGTGCCATCAGTGCCCGGGACACCTATGGCTACACCTTC

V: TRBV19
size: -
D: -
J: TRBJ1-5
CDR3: CASSMPTWGAQPQHF
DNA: TGTGCCAGTAGTATGCCGACGTGGGGCGCTCAGCCCCAGCATTTT

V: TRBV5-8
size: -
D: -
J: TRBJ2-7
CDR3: CASSLEMAFTF
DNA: TGTGCCAGCAGCTTGGAGATGGCCTTCACCTTC

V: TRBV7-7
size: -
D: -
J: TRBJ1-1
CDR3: CASSTDLNTEAFF
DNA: TGTGCCAGCAGCACCGACTTGAACACTGAAGCTTTCTTT

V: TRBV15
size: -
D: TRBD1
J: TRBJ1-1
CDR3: CATSRRQGSNTEAFF
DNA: TGTGCCACCAGCAGGCGACAGGGATCGAACACTGAAGCTTTCTTT

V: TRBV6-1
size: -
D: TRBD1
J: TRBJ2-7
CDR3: CASSPRGTAVYEQYF
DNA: TGTGCCAGCAGCCCCAGGGGGACAGCAGTCTACGAGCAGTACTTC

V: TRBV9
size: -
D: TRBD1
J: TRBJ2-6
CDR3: CASSGETGGAPGANVLTF
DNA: TGTGCCAGCAGCGGAGAGACAGGGGGCGCTCCTGGGGCCAACGTCCTGACTTTC

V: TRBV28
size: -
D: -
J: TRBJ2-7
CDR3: CAIQQGSSGSYEQYF
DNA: TGTGCCATCCAACAGGGTAGTAGTGGGTCCTACGAGCAGTACTTC

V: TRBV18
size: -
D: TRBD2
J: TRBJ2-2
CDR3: CASSPSGGFYTGELFF
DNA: TGTGCCAGCTCACCCTCGGGAGGTTTCTATACCGGGGAGCTGTTTTTT

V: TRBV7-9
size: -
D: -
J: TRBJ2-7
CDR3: CASRDGFYEQYF
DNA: TGTGCCAGCAGGGATGGGTTCTACGAGCAGTACTTC

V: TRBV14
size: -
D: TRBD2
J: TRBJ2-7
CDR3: CASSQEGPSGGSYEQYF
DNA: TGTGCCAGCAGCCAAGAGGGGCCTAGCGGGGGCTCCTACGAGCAGTACTTC

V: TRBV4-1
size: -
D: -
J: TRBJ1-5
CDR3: CASSQGGPQPQHF
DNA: TGCGCCAGCAGCCAAGGCGGGCCTCAGCCCCAGCATTTT

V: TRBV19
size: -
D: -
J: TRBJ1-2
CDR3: CASSTQTRRNYGYTF
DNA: TGTGCCAGTAGTACCCAGACACGGAGGAACTATGGCTACACCTTC

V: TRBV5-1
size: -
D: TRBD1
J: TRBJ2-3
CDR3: CASSLAWDRAPDTQYF
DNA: TGCGCCAGCAGCTTGGCCTGGGACAGGGCCCCAGATACGCAGTATTTT

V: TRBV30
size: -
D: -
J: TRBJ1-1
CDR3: CAWSVRRVGDTEAFF
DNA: TGTGCCTGGAGTGTACGAAGGGTCGGGGACACTGAAGCTTTCTTT

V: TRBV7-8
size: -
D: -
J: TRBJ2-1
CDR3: CASSLARAEQFF
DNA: TGTGCCAGCAGCTTAGCCCGGGCGGAGCAGTTCTTC

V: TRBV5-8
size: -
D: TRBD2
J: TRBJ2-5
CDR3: CASSLGRGLAGGNQETQYF
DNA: TGTGCCAGCAGCTTGGGTCGAGGACTAGCGGGGGGGAACCAAGAGACCCAGTACTTC

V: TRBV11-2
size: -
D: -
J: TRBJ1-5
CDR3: CASSLVGQPNQPQHF
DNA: TGTGCCAGCAGCTTAGTAGGTCAGCCAAATCAGCCCCAGCATTTT

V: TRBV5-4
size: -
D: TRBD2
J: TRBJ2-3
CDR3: CASSRISGGAGDTQYF
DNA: TGTGCCAGCAGCCGAATTAGCGGGGGGGCCGGGGATACGCAGTATTTT

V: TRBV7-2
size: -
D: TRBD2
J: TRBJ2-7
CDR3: CASSPVRGGPHEQYF
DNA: TGTGCCAGCAGCCCTGTTAGGGGAGGGCCCCACGAGCAGTACTTC

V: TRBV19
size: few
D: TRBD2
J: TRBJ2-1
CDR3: CASSSSGRAYNEQFF
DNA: TGTGCCAGTAGTTCTAGCGGGAGGGCCTACAATGAGCAGTTCTTC

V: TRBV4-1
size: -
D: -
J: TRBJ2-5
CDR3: CASSQVGGETQYF
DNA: TGCGCCAGCAGCCAAGTTGGGGGAGAGACCCAGTACTTC

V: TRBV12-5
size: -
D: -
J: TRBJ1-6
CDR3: CASGLVLGLQSSYNSPLHF
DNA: TGTGCTAGTGGTTTGGTTTTAGGGCTTCAAAGCTCCTATAATTCACCCCTCCACTTT

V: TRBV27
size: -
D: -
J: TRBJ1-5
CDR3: CASSLGDPLSTSQPQHF
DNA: TGTGCCAGCAGTTTGGGGGATCCTCTTTCAACCTCTCAGCCCCAGCATTTT

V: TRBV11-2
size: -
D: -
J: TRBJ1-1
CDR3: CASSPRTRGNTEAFF
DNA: TGTGCCAGCAGCCCCCGAACCAGGGGGAACACTGAAGCTTTCTTT

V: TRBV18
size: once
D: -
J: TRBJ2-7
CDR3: CASSPPSSYEQYF
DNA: TGTGCCAGCTCACCCCCGTCGAGCTACGAGCAGTACTTC

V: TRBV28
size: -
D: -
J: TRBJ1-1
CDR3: CASSLTRQAFF
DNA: TGTGCCAGCAGTTTGACGCGACAAGCTTTCTTT

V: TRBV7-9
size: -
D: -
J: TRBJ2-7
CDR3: CASSSNARGAVYEQYF
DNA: TGTGCCAGCAGCTCCAATGCGAGGGGAGCAGTTTACGAGCAGTACTTC

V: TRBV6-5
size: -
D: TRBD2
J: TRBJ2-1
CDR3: CAVTSAGLDYNEQFF
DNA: TGTGCCGTCACCTCAGCGGGATTAGACTACAATGAGCAGTTCTTC

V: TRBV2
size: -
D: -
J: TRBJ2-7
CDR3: CARQRAPITYEQYF
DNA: TGTGCCAGACAAAGGGCCCCCATCACCTACGAGCAGTACTTC

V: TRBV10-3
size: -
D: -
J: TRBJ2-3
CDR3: CAISREGGQHTQYF
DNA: TGTGCCATCAGCAGGGAGGGGGGACAACATACGCAGTATTTT

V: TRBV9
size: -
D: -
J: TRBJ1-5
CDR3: CASSVGRNNQPQHF
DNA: TGTGCCAGCAGCGTGGGCAGGAACAATCAGCCCCAGCATTTT

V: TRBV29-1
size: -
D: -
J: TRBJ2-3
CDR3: CSAETGADTQYF
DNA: TGCAGCGCCGAAACCGGGGCAGATACGCAGTATTTT

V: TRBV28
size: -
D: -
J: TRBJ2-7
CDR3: CASSTTGRKEQYF
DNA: TGTGCCAGCAGTACGACAGGAAGGAAGGAGCAGTACTTC

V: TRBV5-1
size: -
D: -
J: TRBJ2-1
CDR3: CASSLQGTYNEQFF
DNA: TGCGCCAGCAGCTTACAGGGAACCTACAATGAGCAGTTCTTC